Given below is one TCR beta chain in context. In the original processing: How many nucleated cells were present was estimated from reference gene primer amplification. Profiled with immunoSEQ multiplex PCR; TCRdb holds only in-frame clones, not every one. The V and J calls and clone size are taken from that table; D and trimming were inferred from the DNA. The table includes a few hundred thousand clones, less than 90% detected once. The data belong to a study of blood T cell repertoires in COVID-19. Study-wide context: Acute and convalescent COVID-19 specimens originated in the United States, Italy and Spain. PBMCs, B-cell-depleted T cells, or T cells provided the cDNA or gDNA that made up the material.

The germline V gene has CDR1 SGHNT and CDR2 YYREEE (reference sequence). J gave up 7 bases and V 4 bases, and 5 bases lay outside the gene matches. The CDR3 sequence is 14 residues long. What was sequenced was peripheral blood. The chain links TRBV5-4 to TRBJ1-4; 9 bases fit TRBD1. This receptor was taken from a man aged 60 to 69 who had recovered from COVID-19. CDR3 region: CASSRTGDREKLFF. The CDR3 nucleotides are TGTGCCAGCAGCCGGACAGGGGATCGTGAAAAACTGTTTTTT.